The sequence of this T cell receptor (beta chain) was determined in a study of regulatory T cells in long-lasting Graves disease. According to the study, TCR beta libraries were built with iRepertoire HTBI primers and CDR3-region Arm-PCR. TCRdb re-called the multiplex PCR reads through MiXCR, storing one row per CDR3 protein. Here the sample spans hundreds of thousands of distinct CDR3 sequences, 15% to 20% being singletons. As to time point: newly diagnosed GD, antithyroid drugs for less than 3 months. From RNA extracted from PBMCs, the TCR library was made. Doctors identified Graves' disease using the American Thyroid Association guidelines. On this clonotype: The antigen remains unidentified.

Findings and caveats of the study: Favoring TRBV28, TRBJ1-2 and TRBJ2-5 was a feature seen in persistent disease.

The CDR3 runs 16 residues. Germline trimming cut 6 bases from V and 2 bases from J; bases unmatched to any gene: 10. The data were also submitted as part of a second study, on T cells in Graves' hyperthyroidism and ophthalmopathy.

The rearrangement uses TRBV12-3 or TRBV12-4 and TRBJ1-1, with TRBD1 matching 9 bases. The clonotype comes from a woman aged 35-65 years with Graves disease. Sequencing used peripheral blood mononuclear cells (PBMCs), obtained at new diagnosis, from a patient treated with antithyroid drugs. CDR3 sequence reads: CASSLGTGRVNTEAFF. DNA of the CDR3: TGTGCCAGCAGCTTGGGGACAGGGCGGGTAAACACTGAAGCTTTCTTT.